This T cell receptor (beta chain) derives from a study of T cell repertoires in cytomegalovirus infection. TCRdb analysed the reads with MiXCR anew, one entry per CDR3 protein. Among roughly 80,000 distinct CDR3 sequences listed, more than 20% were seen once. This CDR3 region has 12 residues. The V and J ends lost 6 bases and 8 bases respectively, with 8 bases between them. Per the germline V gene, CDR1 is MNHEY and CDR2 is SVGAGI. Regarding this clonotype: The antigen is unknown.

Sequencing was performed on CD8+ T cells from cultured PBMCs, taken from culture after CMV antigen stimulation. The receptor was isolated from a human donor in good health (CMV status not recorded). Some clones in this sample may be carry-over from other donors' samples. V usage is TRBV6-5 and J usage is TRBJ1-6; D gene uncertain. The CDR3 DNA sequence: TGTGCCAGCAGCCCCTTGGATTCACCCCTCCACTTT. Translated, it gives CASSPLDSPLHF.